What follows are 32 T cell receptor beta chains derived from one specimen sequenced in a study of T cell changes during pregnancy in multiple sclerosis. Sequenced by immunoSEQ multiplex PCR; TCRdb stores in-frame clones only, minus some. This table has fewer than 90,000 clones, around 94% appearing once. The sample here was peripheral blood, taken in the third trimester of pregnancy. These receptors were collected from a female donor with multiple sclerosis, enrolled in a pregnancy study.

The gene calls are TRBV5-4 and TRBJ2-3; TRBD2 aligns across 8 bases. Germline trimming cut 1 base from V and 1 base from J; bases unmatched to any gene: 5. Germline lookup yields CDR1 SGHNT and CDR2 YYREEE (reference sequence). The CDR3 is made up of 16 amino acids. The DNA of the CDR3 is TGTGCCAGCAGCTTGAAGCGGGAGAGAGGCACAGATACGCAGTATTTT. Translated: CASSLKRERGTDTQYF.

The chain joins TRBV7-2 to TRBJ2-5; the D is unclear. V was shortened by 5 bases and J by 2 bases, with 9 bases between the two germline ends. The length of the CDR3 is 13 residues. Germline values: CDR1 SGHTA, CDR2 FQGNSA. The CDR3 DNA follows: TGTGCCAGCAGCCTCGCTAGGCAAGAGACCCAGTACTTC. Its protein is CASSLARQETQYF.

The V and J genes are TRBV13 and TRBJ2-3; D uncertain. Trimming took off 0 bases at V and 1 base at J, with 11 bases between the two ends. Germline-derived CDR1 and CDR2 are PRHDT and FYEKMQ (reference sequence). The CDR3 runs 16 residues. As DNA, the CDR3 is TGTGCCAGCAGCTTAGGAGTGGAGATGGGCACAGATACGCAGTATTTT. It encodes CASSLGVEMGTDTQYF.

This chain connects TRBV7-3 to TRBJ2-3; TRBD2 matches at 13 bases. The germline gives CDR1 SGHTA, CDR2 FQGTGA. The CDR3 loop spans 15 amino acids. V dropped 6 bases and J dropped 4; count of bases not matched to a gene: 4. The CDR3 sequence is CASSVTSGGSDTQYF. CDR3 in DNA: TGTGCCAGCAGTGTGACTAGCGGGGGGTCAGATACGCAGTATTTT.

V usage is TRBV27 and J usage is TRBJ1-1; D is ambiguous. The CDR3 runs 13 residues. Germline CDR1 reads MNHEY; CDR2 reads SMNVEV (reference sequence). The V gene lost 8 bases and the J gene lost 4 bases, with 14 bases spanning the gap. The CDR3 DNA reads TGTGCCAGCGCGGTGTCAACAACCACTGAAGCTTTCTTT. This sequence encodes CASAVSTTTEAFF.

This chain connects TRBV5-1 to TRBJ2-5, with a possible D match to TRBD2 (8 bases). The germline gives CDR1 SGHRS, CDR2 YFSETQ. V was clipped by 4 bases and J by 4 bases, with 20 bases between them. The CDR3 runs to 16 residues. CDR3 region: CASSPGTSQGGETQYF. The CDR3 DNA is TGCGCCAGCAGCCCGGGGACTAGTCAGGGGGGAGAGACCCAGTACTTC.

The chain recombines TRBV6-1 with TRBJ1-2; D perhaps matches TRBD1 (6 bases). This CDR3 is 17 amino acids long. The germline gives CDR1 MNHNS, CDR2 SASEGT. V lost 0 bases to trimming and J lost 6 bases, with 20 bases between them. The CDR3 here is CASSEAGRGSRWNGYTF. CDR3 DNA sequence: TGTGCCAGCAGTGAAGCGGGCAGGGGATCCCGTTGGAATGGCTACACCTTC.

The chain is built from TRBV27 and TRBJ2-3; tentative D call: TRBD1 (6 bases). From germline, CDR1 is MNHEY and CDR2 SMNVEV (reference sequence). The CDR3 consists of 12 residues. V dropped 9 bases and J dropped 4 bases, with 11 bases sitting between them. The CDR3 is CASLGHSDTQYF. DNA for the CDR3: TGTGCCAGTCTGGGACATTCAGATACGCAGTATTTT.

In DNA form, the CDR3 reads TGTGCCAGCCGCGCGATGGATACGCAGTATTTT. Protein sequence: CASRAMDTQYF. This chain uses TRBV2 with TRBJ2-3; D ambiguous. This CDR3 has 11 amino acids. Trimming stripped 8 bases from V and 6 bases from J, with 9 bases between. Looked up from germline, CDR1 is SNHLY and CDR2 is FYNNEI.

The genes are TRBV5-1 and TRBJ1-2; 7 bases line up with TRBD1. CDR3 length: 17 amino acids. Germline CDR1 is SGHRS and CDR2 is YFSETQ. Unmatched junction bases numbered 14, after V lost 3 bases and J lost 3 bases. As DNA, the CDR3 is TGCGCCAGCAGCTCAGGACTTACAGCAACAGGGGACTATGGCTACACCTTC. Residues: CASSSGLTATGDYGYTF.

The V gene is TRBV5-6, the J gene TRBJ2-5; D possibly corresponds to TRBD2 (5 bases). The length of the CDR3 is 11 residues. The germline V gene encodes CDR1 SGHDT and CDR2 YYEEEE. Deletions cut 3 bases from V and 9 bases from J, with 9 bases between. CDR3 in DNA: TGTGCCAGCAGCTCCATCGGGGCCCAGTACTTC. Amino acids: CASSSIGAQYF.

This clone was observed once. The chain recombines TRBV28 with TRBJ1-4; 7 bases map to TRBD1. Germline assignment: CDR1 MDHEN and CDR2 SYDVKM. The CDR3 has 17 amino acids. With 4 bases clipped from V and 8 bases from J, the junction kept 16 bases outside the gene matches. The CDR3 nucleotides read TGTGCCAGCAGTTCGACCCCATTGGACAGGTCTCGCGAAAAACTGTTTTTT. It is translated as CASSSTPLDRSREKLFF.

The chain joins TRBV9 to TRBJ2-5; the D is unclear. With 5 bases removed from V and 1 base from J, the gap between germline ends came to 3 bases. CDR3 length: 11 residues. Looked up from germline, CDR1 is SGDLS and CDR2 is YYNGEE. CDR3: CASSIQETQYF. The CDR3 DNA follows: TGTGCCAGCAGTATCCAAGAGACCCAGTACTTC.

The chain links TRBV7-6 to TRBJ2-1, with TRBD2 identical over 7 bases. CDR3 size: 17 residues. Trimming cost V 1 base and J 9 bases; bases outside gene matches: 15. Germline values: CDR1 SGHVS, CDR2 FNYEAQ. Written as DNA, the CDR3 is TGTGCCAGCAGCTTAGGAGGCCGGACTAGAAAAGGGTCTGAGCAGTTCTTC. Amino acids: CASSLGGRTRKGSEQFF.

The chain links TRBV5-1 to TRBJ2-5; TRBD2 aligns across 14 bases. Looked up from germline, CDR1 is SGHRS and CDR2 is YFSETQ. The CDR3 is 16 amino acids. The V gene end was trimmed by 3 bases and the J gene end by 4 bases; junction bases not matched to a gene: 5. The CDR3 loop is CASSSGTSGSGETQYF. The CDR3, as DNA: TGCGCCAGCAGCTCTGGGACTAGCGGGAGTGGAGAGACCCAGTACTTC.

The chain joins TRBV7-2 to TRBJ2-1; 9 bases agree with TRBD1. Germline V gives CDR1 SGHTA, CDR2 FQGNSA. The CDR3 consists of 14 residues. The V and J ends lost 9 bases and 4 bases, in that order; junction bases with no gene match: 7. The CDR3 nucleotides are TGTGCCAGGCCAGCGGGACAGGGATACAATGAGCAGTTCTTC. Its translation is CARPAGQGYNEQFF.

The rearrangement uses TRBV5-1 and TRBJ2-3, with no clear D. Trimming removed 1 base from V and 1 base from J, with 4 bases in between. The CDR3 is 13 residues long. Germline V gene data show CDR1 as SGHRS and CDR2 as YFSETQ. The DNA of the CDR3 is TGCGCCAGCAGCTTGTCGGGCACAGATACGCAGTATTTT. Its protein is CASSLSGTDTQYF. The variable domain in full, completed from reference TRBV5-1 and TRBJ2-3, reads KAGVTQTPRYLIKTRGQQVTLSCSPISGHRSVSWYQQTPGQGLQFLFEYFSETQRNKGNFPGRFSGRQFSNSRSEMNVSTLELGDSALYLCASSLSGTDTQYFGPGTRLTVL.

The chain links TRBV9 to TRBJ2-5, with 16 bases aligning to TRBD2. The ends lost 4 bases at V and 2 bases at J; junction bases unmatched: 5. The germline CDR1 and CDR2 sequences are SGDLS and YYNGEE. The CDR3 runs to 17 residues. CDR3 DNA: TGTGCCAGCAGCTCACAGGGACTAGCGGGAGGGCAAGAGACCCAGTACTTC. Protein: CASSSQGLAGGQETQYF.

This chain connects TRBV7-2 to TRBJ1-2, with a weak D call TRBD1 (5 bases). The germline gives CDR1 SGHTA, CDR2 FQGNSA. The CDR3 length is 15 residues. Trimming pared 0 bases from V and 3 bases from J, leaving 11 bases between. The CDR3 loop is CASSLAVQGYYGYTF. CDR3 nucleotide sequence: TGTGCCAGCAGCTTAGCAGTTCAGGGCTACTATGGCTACACCTTC.

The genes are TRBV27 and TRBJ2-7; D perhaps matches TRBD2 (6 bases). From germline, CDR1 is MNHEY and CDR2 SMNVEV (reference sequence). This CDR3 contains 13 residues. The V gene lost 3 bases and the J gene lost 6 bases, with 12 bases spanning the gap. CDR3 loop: CASSLGLTFEQYF. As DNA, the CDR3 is TGTGCCAGCAGTTTGGGACTTACGTTCGAGCAGTACTTC.

The CDR3 sequence is CASSSSRLPFSDEQFF. CDR3 bases: TGTGCCAGCAGTTCCAGTCGACTTCCATTCAGCGATGAGCAGTTCTTC. This chain links TRBV27 with TRBJ2-1; D is undetermined. The CDR3 sequence is 16 residues long. V gave up 4 bases and J gave up 8 bases, with 21 bases separating them. Germline CDR1 and CDR2: MNHEY and SMNVEV (reference sequence).

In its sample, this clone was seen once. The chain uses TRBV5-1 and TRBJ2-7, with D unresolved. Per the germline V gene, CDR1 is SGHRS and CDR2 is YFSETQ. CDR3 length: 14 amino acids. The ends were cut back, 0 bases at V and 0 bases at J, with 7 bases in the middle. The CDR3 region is CASSLGDNSYEQYF. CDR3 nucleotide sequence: TGCGCCAGCAGCTTGGGCGACAACTCCTACGAGCAGTACTTC.

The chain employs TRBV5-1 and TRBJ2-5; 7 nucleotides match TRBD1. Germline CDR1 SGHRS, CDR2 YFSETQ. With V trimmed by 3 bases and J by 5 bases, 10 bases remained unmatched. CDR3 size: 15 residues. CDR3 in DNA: TGCGCCAGCAGCTCCCGGGCCACAGGGGCGGAGACCCAGTACTTC. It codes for CASSSRATGAETQYF.

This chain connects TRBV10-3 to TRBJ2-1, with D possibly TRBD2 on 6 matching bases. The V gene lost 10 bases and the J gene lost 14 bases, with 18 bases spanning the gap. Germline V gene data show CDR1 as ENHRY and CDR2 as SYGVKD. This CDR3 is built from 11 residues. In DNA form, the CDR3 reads TGTGCCACCCAGACTAGGCTAAAAAAGTTCTTC. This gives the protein CATQTRLKKFF.

The CDR3 reads CASSAQGEETQYF. CDR3 bases: TGTGCCAGCAGCGCGCAGGGGGAAGAGACCCAGTACTTC. The rearrangement uses TRBV5-6 and TRBJ2-5, with 7 bases aligning to TRBD1. Germline trimming cut 4 bases from V and 3 bases from J; bases unmatched to any gene: 3. CDR3 length: 13 amino acids. Per germline, CDR1 SGHDT and CDR2 YYEEEE.

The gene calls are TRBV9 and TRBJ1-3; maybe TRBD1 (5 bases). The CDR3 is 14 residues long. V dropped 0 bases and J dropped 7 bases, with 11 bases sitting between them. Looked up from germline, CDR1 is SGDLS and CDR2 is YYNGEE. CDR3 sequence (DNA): TGTGCCAGCAGCGTAGTGGGGCAAGGGAACACCATATATTTT. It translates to CASSVVGQGNTIYF.

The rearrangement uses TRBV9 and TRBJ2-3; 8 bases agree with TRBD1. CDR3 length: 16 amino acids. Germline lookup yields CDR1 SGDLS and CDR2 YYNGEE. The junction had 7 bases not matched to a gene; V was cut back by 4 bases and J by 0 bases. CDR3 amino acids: CASSPPTGGSTDTQYF. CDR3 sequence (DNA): TGTGCCAGCAGCCCCCCCACAGGGGGGAGCACAGATACGCAGTATTTT.

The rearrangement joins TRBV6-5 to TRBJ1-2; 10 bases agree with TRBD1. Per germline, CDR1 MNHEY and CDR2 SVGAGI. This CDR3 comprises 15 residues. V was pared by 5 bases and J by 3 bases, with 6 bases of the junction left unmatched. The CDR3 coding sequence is TGTGCCAGCAGTGTTCGGGACAGGGGTGACTATGGCTACACCTTC. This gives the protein CASSVRDRGDYGYTF.

The CDR3 DNA is TGTGCCAGCAGCATACTAGCGGGAGGTGTCGGGGAGCTGTTTTTT. It translates to CASSILAGGVGELFF. The chain employs TRBV9 and TRBJ2-2; 12 bases match TRBD2. Germline CDR1 SGDLS, CDR2 YYNGEE. The CDR3 sequence is 15 residues long. Trimming at V came to 4 bases and at J to 7 bases, leaving 5 bases not matched to a gene.

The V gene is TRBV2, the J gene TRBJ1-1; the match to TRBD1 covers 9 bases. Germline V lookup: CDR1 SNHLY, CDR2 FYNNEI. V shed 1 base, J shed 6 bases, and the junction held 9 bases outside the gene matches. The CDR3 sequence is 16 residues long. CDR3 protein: CASSEGDRAGGAEAFF. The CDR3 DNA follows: TGTGCCAGCAGTGAAGGGGACAGGGCCGGAGGGGCTGAAGCTTTCTTT.

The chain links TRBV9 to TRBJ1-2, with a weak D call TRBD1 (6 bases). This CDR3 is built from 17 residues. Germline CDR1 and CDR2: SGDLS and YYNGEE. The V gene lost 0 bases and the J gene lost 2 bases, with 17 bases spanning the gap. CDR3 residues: CASSVGSTGRVNYGYTF. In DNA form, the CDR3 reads TGTGCCAGCAGCGTAGGTTCTACAGGGAGGGTCAACTATGGCTACACCTTC.

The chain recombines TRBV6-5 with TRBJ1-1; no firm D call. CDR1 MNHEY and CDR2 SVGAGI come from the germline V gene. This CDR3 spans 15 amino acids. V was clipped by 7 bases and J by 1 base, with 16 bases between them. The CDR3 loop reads CASIGGRVRNTEAFF. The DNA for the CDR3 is TGTGCCAGCATCGGCGGGAGGGTCCGGAACACTGAAGCTTTCTTT.